This T cell receptor (beta chain) came from a study of blood T cell repertoires in COVID-19. On the study more broadly: Specimens from acute and convalescent COVID-19 originated in the United States, Italy and Spain. T cells, B-cell-depleted T cells, or PBMCs supplied cDNA or gDNA.

This CDR3 spans 13 amino acids. CDR1 KGHSH and CDR2 LQKENI come from the germline V gene. Trimming pared 2 bases from V and 8 bases from J, leaving 12 bases between. Original methodology: The assay estimated nucleated cells by amplifying reference gene primers. Measured with immunoSEQ multiplex PCR; TCRdb has only the in-frame clones, and not every one. V, J and clone size were drawn from that table, and D and trimming were deduced from the DNA. The table shows 150,000 to 200,000 clones, with 85% to 90% occurring only once. Seattle enrolled patients during active infection and tracked them longitudinally.

The clonotype originates from a woman aged 55-70 years with COVID-19, enrolled during active disease. The genes are TRBV18 and TRBJ1-1; D gene unclear. The sample consisted of peripheral blood. The CDR3 loop is CASSPNEGREAFF. CDR3 DNA: TGTGCCAGCTCACCAAACGAGGGTAGGGAAGCTTTCTTT.